These T cell receptor beta chains were read from a single sample in a study of molecular identifiers for immune sequencing clone quantification. TCRdb processed the PCR reads anew with MiXCR; each CDR3 protein has one entry. The table includes approximately 680,000 distinct CDR3 sequences, roughly 27% detected once. Specimen: naive CD8+ T cells from blood, with Jurkat cell RNA spiked in. The receptors were sampled from a human donor in good health. Some libraries in this study had Jurkat cell RNA spiked in. The CDR3 runs from the conserved cysteine through the conserved F or W. D genes are given only for firm matches. Rows give clone size only sometimes, using once, few, many, or a class for an expanded clone.

TRBJ1-2 . TRBV6-2/TRBV6-3 . TGTGCCAACTCCTATGGGGGCTATGGCTACACCTTC CANSYGGYGYTF
TRBJ2-1 . TRBV19 few TGTGCCAGTAGTCCGGGGAACCTCTACAATGAGCAGTTCTTC CASSPGNLYNEQFF
TRBJ2-7 TRBD1 TRBV7-9 . TGTGCCAGCAGCGCGGACGACAGGGGACTTTTCTACGAGCAGTACTTC CASSADDRGLFYEQYF
TRBJ1-1 . TRBV2 . TGTGCCAGCAGTGGGGAAGGGACAAGAAAGATGAACACTGAAGCTTTCTTT CASSGEGTRKMNTEAFF
TRBJ2-2 . TRBV9 many TGTGCCAGCAGCGTAGCTGGGTTTGGGGAGCTGTTTTTT CASSVAGFGELFF
TRBJ2-2 . TRBV19 few TGTGCCAGTAGTATGAGCGGCGGGGGCCTTAACACCGGGGAGCTGTTTTTT CASSMSGGGLNTGELFF
TRBJ2-2 TRBD2 TRBV7-9 . TGTGCCAGCAGCCAGGGACTAACGAACACCGGGGAGCTGTTTTTT CASSQGLTNTGELFF
TRBJ2-7 TRBD2 TRBV27 . TGTGCCAGCGGTAGTCTAGCGGGAGCCCGCGAGCAGTACTTC CASGSLAGAREQYF
TRBJ2-3 . TRBV27 . TGTGCCAGCAGCTCCCCGGTGGGGGCCGGGCCCCCCGATCCGCAGTATTTT CASSSPVGAGPPDPQYF
TRBJ2-7 . TRBV29-1 many TGCAGCGTCAGACAGGATCTATCCTACGAGCAGTACTTC CSVRQDLSYEQYF
TRBJ1-1 TRBD1 TRBV27 . TGTGCCAGCAGCCCCCCTGGACAGGGTTTGAACACTGAAGCTTTCTTT CASSPPGQGLNTEAFF
TRBJ2-3 TRBD2 TRBV5-1 many TGCGCCAGCAGCTTGAAGCTAGCGGGAGTAACAGATACGCAGTATTTT CASSLKLAGVTDTQYF
TRBJ1-1 TRBD1 TRBV28 . TGTGCCAGCAGTCCCCTCGTAGGACAGGGGGTAGGGACTGAAGCTTTCTTT CASSPLVGQGVGTEAFF
TRBJ2-5 . TRBV25-1 . TGTGCCAGCAGGGGAACTCGAGGACGGGTGAAGACCCAGTACTTC CASRGTRGRVKTQYF
TRBJ1-3 . TRBV12-3/TRBV12-4 few TGTGCCAGCAGCCAGGACTTCTCTGGAAACACCATATATTTT CASSQDFSGNTIYF
TRBJ2-1 . TRBV24-1 many TGTGCCACCAGTGACCTTACTGAGCAGTTCTTC CATSDLTEQFF
TRBJ2-3 . TRBV7-9 many TGTGCCAGCAGCTGGACGGACCGCACAGATACGCAGTATTTT CASSWTDRTDTQYF
TRBJ1-1 . TRBV5-1 many TGCGCCAGCAGCTTGGAGGGCAGGGATGAAGCTTTCTTT CASSLEGRDEAFF
TRBJ1-4 TRBD1 TRBV29-1 many TGCAGCGTTAACAGGGGAGGAAAACTGTTTTTT CSVNRGGKLFF
TRBJ1-2 . TRBV25-1 few TGTGCCAGCAGTGCCGACAGTGGCTATGGCTACACCTTC CASSADSGYGYTF
TRBJ2-3 TRBD2 TRBV6-4 . TGTGCCAGCAGTGACCGGCGGGAGTATGTGTGCACAGATACGCAGTATTTT CASSDRREYVCTDTQYF
TRBJ2-2 . TRBV27 . TGTGCCAGCAGTTTATTGGGGGCCACCGGGGAGCTGTTTTTT CASSLLGATGELFF
TRBJ1-2 . TRBV12-3/TRBV12-4 many TGTGCCAGCAGTCCTGACGGCGGAGCGTATGGCTACACCTTC CASSPDGGAYGYTF
TRBJ1-1 . TRBV20-1 . TGCAGTGCTAGAGAGGACAGGAACACTGAAGCTTTCTTT CSAREDRNTEAFF
TRBJ2-5 . TRBV14 many TGTGCCAGCAGCCACGAGCCGCGGGGATTTGAGACCCAGTACTTC CASSHEPRGFETQYF
TRBJ2-7 TRBD2 TRBV4-3 . TGCGCCAGCAGCCAAGGCCAGCGGGGGGGCTACGAGCAGTACTTC CASSQGQRGGYEQYF
TRBJ2-3 . TRBV18 many TGTGCCAGCTCAAATCTATCTGATACGCAGTATTTT CASSNLSDTQYF
TRBJ2-3 . TRBV20-1 few TGCAGTGCTGGGGAGTGGGGGGGCGGGGTGTACACAGATACGCAGTATTTT CSAGEWGGGVYTDTQYF
TRBJ2-3 TRBD2 TRBV3-1 . TGTGCCAGCAGCCTAGCCCTCGGGGGGGGCACAGATACGCAGTATTTT CASSLALGGGTDTQYF
TRBJ2-5 . TRBV6-2/TRBV6-3 . TGTGCCAGCAGTTATCGGTTAGAGACCCAGTACTTC CASSYRLETQYF
TRBJ2-3 . TRBV7-9 many TGTGCCAGCAGCTCCTGGACCGGGAGCACAGATACGCAGTATTTT CASSSWTGSTDTQYF
TRBJ2-7 . TRBV19 . TGTGCCAGTAGTATTGGGGTGCAGGGGATCAACGAGCAGTACTTC CASSIGVQGINEQYF
TRBJ1-2 . TRBV3-1 few TGTGCCAGCAGCCAAGACCCCCAGCAGTACCACTATGGCTACACCTTC CASSQDPQQYHYGYTF
TRBJ1-4 . TRBV7-8 . TGTGCCAGCAGCCCAGTTTGGGGGGCGAGGGGCGAAAAACTGTTTTTT CASSPVWGARGEKLFF
TRBJ2-7 . TRBV29-1 many TGCAGCGTCTCAACAGGGAACGAGCAGTACTTC CSVSTGNEQYF
TRBJ1-5 . TRBV20-1 . TGCAGTGCTAGAGACGTGGCAGCTAGCAATCAGCCCCATCATTTT CSARDVAASNQPHHF
TRBJ1-1 . TRBV18 few TGTGCCAGCTCACCACCCTTCGGACAAACGAACACTGAAGCTTTCTTT CASSPPFGQTNTEAFF
TRBJ2-7 TRBD1 TRBV6-2/TRBV6-3 few TGTGCCAGCAGTTACTGGGACAGCCCCTCCTACGAGCAGTACTTC CASSYWDSPSYEQYF
TRBJ2-2 TRBD2 TRBV5-5 many TGTGCCAGCAGCTTGCCGGGGGGAGTATACACCGGGGAGCTGTTTTTT CASSLPGGVYTGELFF
TRBJ1-3 . TRBV9 . TGTGCCAGCAGCGTAGAACAAGTCTCTAGAAACACCATATATTTT CASSVEQVSRNTIYF
TRBJ2-7 TRBD2 TRBV4-3 . TGCGCCAGCAGCCAAGAGCGGGGGGGAGCCTACGAGCAGTACTTC CASSQERGGAYEQYF
TRBJ1-3 TRBD1 TRBV6-2/TRBV6-3 few TGTGCCAGCAGTTACACCGGGACAGCTGGAAACACCATATATTTT CASSYTGTAGNTIYF